This T cell receptor beta chain stems from a study of T cells in Graves' hyperthyroidism and ophthalmopathy. Amplified regions were TCR beta CDR3 sequences from RNA transcripts. An initial round of RT-PCR targeting the TCR CDR3 relied on the HTBI primer set. TCRdb reprocessed the multiplex PCR reads via MiXCR and lists one record per CDR3 protein. The profile shows under 400,000 distinct CDR3 sequences, roughly 20% of them singletons. Patients were excluded for uncontrolled infection, other autoimmune disease, pregnancy or lactation. In the case of this clonotype: Its target is not known.

Study results and limitations: Most thyroid clonotypes expanded above 0.001 were also detected in blood.

The sample comprised blood. The sequence was collected from a woman aged 40 to 55 with Graves' ophthalmopathy.

CDR3 amino acids: CASSYLGSGGANVLTF. CDR3 bases: TGTGCCAGCAGTTACTTAGGGTCAGGAGGGGCCAACGTCCTGACTTTC. The chain joins TRBV6-2 or TRBV6-3 to TRBJ2-6, with D uncertain. This CDR3 has 16 amino acids. Trimming stripped 1 base from V and 4 bases from J, with 11 bases between. The germline V gene encodes CDR1 MNHEY and CDR2 SVGEGT.